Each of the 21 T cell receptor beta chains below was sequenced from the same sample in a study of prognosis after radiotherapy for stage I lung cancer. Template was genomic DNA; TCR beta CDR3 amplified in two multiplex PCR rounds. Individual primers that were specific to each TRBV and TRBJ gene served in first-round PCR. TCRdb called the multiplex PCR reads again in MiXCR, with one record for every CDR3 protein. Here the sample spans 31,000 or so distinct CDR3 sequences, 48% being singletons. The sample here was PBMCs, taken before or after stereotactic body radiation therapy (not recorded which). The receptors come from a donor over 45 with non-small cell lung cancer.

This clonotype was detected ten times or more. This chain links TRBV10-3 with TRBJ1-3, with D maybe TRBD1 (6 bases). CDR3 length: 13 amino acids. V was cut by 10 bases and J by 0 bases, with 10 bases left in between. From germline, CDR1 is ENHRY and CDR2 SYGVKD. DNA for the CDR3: TGTGCCACCCGGGACACCTCTGGAAACACCATATATTTT. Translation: CATRDTSGNTIYF.

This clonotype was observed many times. CDR3 nucleotide sequence: TGCAGCGTTGTAGTGGGCGGGAGGGGGAGCTCCTACAATGAGCAGTTCTTC. It encodes CSVVVGGRGSSYNEQFF. The chain uses TRBV29-1 and TRBJ2-1; 9 bases map to TRBD2. Trimming took 4 bases from V and 0 from J; bases not matched to a gene: 10. There are 17 residues in the CDR3. CDR1 SQVTM and CDR2 ANQGSEA come from the germline V gene.

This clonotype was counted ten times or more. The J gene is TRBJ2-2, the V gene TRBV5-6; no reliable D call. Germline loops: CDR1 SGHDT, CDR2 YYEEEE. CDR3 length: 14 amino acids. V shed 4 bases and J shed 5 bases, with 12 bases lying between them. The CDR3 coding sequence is TGTGCCAGCAGCCCCACTCGGATAACCGGGGAGCTGTTTTTT. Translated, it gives CASSPTRITGELFF.

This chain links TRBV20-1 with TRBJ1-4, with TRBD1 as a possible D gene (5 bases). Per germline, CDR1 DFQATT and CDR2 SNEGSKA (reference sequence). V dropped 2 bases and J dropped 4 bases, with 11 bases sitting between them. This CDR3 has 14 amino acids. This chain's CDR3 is CSARNGGVNEKLFF. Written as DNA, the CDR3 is TGCAGTGCTAGAAACGGGGGGGTTAATGAAAAACTGTTTTTT.

This CDR3 reads CAWSAPSVGTEAFF. CDR3 sequence (DNA): TGTGCCTGGAGTGCCCCCAGTGTGGGCACTGAAGCTTTCTTT. This chain joins TRBV30 and TRBJ1-1; no reliable D call. Trimming shortened V by 1 base and J by 4 bases, and 13 bases separated the two germline ends. The CDR3 has 14 residues. In germline, CDR1 is GTSNPN, CDR2 SVGIG (reference sequence).

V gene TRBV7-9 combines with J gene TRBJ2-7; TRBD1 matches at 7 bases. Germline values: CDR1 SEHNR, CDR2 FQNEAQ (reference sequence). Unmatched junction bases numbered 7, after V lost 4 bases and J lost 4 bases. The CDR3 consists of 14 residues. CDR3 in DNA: TGTGCCAGCAGCTCGGGACAGCCACTTTACGAGCAGTACTTC. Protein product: CASSSGQPLYEQYF.

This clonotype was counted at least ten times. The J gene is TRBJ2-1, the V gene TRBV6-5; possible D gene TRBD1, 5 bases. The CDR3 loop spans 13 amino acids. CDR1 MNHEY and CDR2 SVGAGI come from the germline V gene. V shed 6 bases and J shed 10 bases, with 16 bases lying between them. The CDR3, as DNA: TGTGCCAGCAGCCACTCGATGCCAGGGGAGCAGTTCTTC. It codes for CASSHSMPGEQFF.

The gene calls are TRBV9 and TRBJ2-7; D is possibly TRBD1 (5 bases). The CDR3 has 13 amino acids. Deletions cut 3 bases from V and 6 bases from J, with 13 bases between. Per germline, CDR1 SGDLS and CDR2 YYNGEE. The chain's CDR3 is CASSEGMGSEQYF. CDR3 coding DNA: TGTGCCAGCAGCGAGGGGATGGGTTCCGAGCAGTACTTC.

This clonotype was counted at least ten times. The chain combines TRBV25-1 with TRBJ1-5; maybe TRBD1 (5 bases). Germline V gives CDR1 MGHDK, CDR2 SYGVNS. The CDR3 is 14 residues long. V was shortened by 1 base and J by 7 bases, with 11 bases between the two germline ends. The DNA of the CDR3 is TGTGCCAGCAGTGAATTTAGGGGCCGCCAGCCCCAGCATTTT. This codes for CASSEFRGRQPQHF.

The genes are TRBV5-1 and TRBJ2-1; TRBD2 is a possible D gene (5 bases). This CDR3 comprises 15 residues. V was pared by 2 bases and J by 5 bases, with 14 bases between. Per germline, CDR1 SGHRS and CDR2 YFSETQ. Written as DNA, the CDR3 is TGCGCCAGCAGCTTCGGACTCTCAAGAGACAATGAGCAGTTCTTC. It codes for CASSFGLSRDNEQFF.

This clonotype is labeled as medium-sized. The DNA for the CDR3 is TGCAGTGCCCTCCAACTAGCGGATCTAAACAATGAGCAGTTCTTC. Translation gives CSALQLADLNNEQFF. This chain connects TRBV20-1 to TRBJ2-1, with 8 bases fitting TRBD2. CDR3 size: 15 residues. Germline CDR1 is DFQATT and CDR2 is SNEGSKA (reference sequence). V trimming: 6 bases; J trimming: 5 bases; junction bases outside the gene matches: 12.

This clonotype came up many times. CDR3 in DNA: TGTGCCAGCAGTTACCGTTCCTACAATGAGCAGTTCTTC. Amino acids: CASSYRSYNEQFF. The chain is built from TRBV6-5 and TRBJ2-1; D is ambiguous. Trimming shortened V by 2 bases and J by 1 base, and 3 bases separated the two germline ends. Germline V gives CDR1 MNHEY, CDR2 SVGAGI. This CDR3 region has 13 residues.

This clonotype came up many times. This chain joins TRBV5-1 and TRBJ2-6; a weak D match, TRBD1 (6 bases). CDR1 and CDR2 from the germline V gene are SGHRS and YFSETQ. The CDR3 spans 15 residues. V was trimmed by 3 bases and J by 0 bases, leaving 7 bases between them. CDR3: CASSWDTSGANVLTF. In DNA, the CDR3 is TGCGCCAGCAGCTGGGACACCTCTGGGGCCAACGTCCTGACTTTC.

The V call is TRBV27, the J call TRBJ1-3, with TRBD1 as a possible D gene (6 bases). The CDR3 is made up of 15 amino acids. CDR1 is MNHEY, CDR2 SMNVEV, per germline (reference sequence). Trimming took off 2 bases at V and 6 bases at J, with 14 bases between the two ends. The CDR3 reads CASSLRGGRVNTIYF. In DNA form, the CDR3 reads TGTGCCAGCAGTTTACGAGGGGGGCGTGTAAACACCATATATTTT.

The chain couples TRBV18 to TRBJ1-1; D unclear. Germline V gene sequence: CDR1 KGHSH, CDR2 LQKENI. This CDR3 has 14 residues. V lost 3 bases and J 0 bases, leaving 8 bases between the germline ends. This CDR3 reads CASSPVIVNTEAFF. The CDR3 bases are TGTGCCAGCTCACCGGTAATAGTGAACACTGAAGCTTTCTTT. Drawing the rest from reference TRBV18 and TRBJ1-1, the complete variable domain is NAGVMQNPRHLVRRRGQEARLRCSPMKGHSHVYWYRQLPEEGLKFMVYLQKENIIDESGMPKERFSAEFPKEGPSILRIQQVVRGDSAAYFCASSPVIVNTEAFFGQGTRLTVV.

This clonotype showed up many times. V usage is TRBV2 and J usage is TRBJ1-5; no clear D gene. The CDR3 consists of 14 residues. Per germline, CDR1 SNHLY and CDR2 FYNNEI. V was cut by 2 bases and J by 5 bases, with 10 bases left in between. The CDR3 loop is CASSERTVDQPQHF. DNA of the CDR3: TGTGCCAGCAGTGAAAGGACGGTGGATCAGCCCCAGCATTTT.

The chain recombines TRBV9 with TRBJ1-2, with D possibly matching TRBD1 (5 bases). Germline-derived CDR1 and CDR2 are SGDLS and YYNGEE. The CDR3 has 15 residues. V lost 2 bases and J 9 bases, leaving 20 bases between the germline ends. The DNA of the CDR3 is TGTGCCAGCAGCGTGTCCTCCCGGGGCTCATTTTGCTACACCTTC. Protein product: CASSVSSRGSFCYTF.

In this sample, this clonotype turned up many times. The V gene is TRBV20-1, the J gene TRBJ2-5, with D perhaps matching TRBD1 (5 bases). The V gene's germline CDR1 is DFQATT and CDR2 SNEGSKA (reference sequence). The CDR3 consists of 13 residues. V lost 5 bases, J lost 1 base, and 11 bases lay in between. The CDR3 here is CSAPRQTQETQYF. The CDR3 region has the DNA TGCAGTGCTCCAAGACAGACCCAAGAGACCCAGTACTTC.

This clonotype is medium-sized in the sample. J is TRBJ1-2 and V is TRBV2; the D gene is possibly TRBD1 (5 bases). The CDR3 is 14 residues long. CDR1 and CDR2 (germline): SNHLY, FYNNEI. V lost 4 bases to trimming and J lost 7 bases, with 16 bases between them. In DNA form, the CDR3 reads TGTGCCAGCAGTGGGGGCCTCGGCTTAGGTGGCTACACCTTC. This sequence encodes CASSGGLGLGGYTF.

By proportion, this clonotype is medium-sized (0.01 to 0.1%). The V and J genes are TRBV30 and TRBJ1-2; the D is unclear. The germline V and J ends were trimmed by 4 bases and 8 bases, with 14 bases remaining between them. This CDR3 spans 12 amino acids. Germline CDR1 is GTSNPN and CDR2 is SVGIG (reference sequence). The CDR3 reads CAWNGFSRGYTF. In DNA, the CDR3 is TGTGCCTGGAACGGGTTCAGCAGGGGCTACACCTTC.

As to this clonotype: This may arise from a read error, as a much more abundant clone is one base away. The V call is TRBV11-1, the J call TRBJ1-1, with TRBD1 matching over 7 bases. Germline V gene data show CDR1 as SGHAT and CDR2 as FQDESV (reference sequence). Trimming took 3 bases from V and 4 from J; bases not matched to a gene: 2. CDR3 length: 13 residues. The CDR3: CASSLNRGTEAFF. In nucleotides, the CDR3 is TGTGCCAGCAGCTTGAACAGGGGCACTGAAGCTTTCTTT.